The 24 T cell receptor beta chains reported below all come from one sample, sequenced in a study of OX40 agonist ivuxolimab in advanced cancers. Measured with immunoSEQ multiplex PCR; TCRdb has only the in-frame clones, and not every one. Found here are tens of thousands of clones, 90% to 95% of them singletons; the top ten hold roughly 5.2%. The sample consisted of CD4+ or CD8+ T cells sorted from blood, taken in a trial of the OX40 agonist ivuxolimab. These TCRs come from an adult with an advanced solid tumor such as melanoma, head and neck, liver or kidney cancer.

The chain carries TRBV5-1 and TRBJ1-1; 8 bases match TRBD1. The CDR3 contains 17 residues. V was pared by 7 bases and J by 0 bases, with 14 bases of the junction left unmatched. Germline CDR1 is SGHRS and CDR2 is YFSETQ. The CDR3 is CASGDRTGPAMNTEAFF. CDR3 DNA: TGCGCCAGCGGAGATAGGACAGGGCCCGCTATGAACACTGAAGCTTTCTTT.

In its sample, this clone was seen once. The J gene is TRBJ2-7, the V gene TRBV7-9, with a possible D match to TRBD2 (5 bases). CDR3 length: 14 residues. The germline V and J ends were trimmed by 3 bases and 6 bases, with 15 bases remaining between them. Looked up from germline, CDR1 is SEHNR and CDR2 is FQNEAQ (reference sequence). The CDR3 loop reads CASSFDLAPGEQYV. The CDR3 DNA is TGTGCCAGCAGCTTCGATCTAGCTCCCGGCGAGCAGTACGTC.

The chain employs TRBV27 and TRBJ1-1; D might be TRBD1 (6 bases). The V gene lost 3 bases and the J gene lost 0 bases, with 8 bases spanning the gap. In germline, CDR1 is MNHEY, CDR2 SMNVEV (reference sequence). The CDR3 runs to 14 residues. CDR3 bases: TGTGCCAGCAGTTTGGGGGGCCTGAACACTGAAGCTTTCTTT. This codes for CASSLGGLNTEAFF.

The J gene is TRBJ2-2, the V gene TRBV4-3; 8 nucleotides line up with TRBD2. Germline CDR1 and CDR2: LGHNA and YSLEER. Trimming at V came to 5 bases and at J to 5 bases, leaving 7 bases not matched to a gene. CDR3 length: 15 residues. The CDR3: CASSYTSGFTGELFF. CDR3 bases: TGCGCCAGCAGCTACACTAGCGGTTTTACCGGGGAGCTGTTTTTT.

The genes are TRBV4-3 and TRBJ2-7, with TRBD2 matching 8 bases. V lost 1 base, J lost 2 bases, and 7 bases stayed unmatched. Germline V lookup: CDR1 LGHNA, CDR2 YSLEER. The CDR3 length is 16 residues. CDR3 sequence: CASSQAPAGGPYEQYF. The CDR3 DNA reads as TGCGCCAGCAGCCAAGCCCCGGCGGGAGGCCCCTACGAGCAGTACTTC.

The chain joins TRBV4-1 to TRBJ2-1, with 11 bases matching TRBD2. In germline, CDR1 is MGHRA, CDR2 YSYEKL. This CDR3 spans 16 amino acids. V lost 7 bases to trimming and J lost 3 bases; unmatched junction nucleotides: 8. Written as DNA, the CDR3 is TGCGCCAGCAACCCGACGACTAGCGGGATCTACAATGAGCAGTTCTTC. Translating gives CASNPTTSGIYNEQFF.

This clone appeared a few times. The junction does not match germline at one end; this may be a read error. As DNA, the CDR3 is TGTGCCAGCAGCTCCGACCTGGGACTCGATTTT. Protein: CASSSDLGLDF. The V call is TRBV7-8, the J call TRBJ1-3; D may be TRBD1 (5 bases). Germline assignment: CDR1 SGHVS and CDR2 FQNEAQ. The CDR3 covers 11 residues.

Within the sample, this clone is medium-sized. The chain is built from TRBV9 and TRBJ1-4; 10 bases line up with TRBD1. Trimming took 3 bases from V and 10 from J; bases not matched to a gene: 6. There are 14 residues in the CDR3. Germline V gene data show CDR1 as SGDLS and CDR2 as YYNGEE. This chain's CDR3 is CASSEGTGAGKLFF. In DNA, the CDR3 is TGTGCCAGCAGCGAGGGGACAGGGGCGGGAAAACTGTTTTTT. Full variable domain (outside the CDR3, taken from reference TRBV9 and TRBJ1-4): DSGVTQTPKHLITATGQRVTLRCSPRSGDLSVYWYQQSLDQGLQFLIQYYNGEERAKGNILERFSAQQFPDLHSELNLSSLELGDSALYFCASSEGTGAGKLFFGSGTQLSVL.

The chain uses TRBV2 and TRBJ2-2; TRBD1 might be the D (6 bases). This CDR3 has 14 residues. V was shortened by 9 bases and J by 3 bases, with 14 bases between the two germline ends. Per germline, CDR1 SNHLY and CDR2 FYNNEI. The CDR3 region is CASNRVGDTGELFF. DNA of the CDR3: TGTGCCAGTAACAGGGTAGGCGACACCGGGGAGCTGTTTTTT.

V gene TRBV4-1 combines with J gene TRBJ2-2; 12 bases are a match to TRBD2. The CDR3 runs 18 residues. The germline V gene encodes CDR1 MGHRA and CDR2 YSYEKL. Trimming removed 4 bases from V and 2 bases from J; junction bases left unmatched: 8. The CDR3 region is CASSRVLAGGPNTGELFF. In nucleotides, the CDR3 is TGCGCCAGCAGCCGGGTTCTAGCGGGAGGGCCTAACACCGGGGAGCTGTTTTTT.

The V and J genes are TRBV28 and TRBJ2-7; no firm D call. The length of the CDR3 is 15 residues. V was cut by 6 bases and J by 0 bases, with 15 bases left in between. Germline V gene data show CDR1 as MDHEN and CDR2 as SYDVKM. The CDR3 region has the DNA TGTGCCAGCAGCTCGGAGAAGTCCCGCTCCTACGAGCAGTACGTC. Protein: CASSSEKSRSYEQYV.

The chain combines TRBV11-1 with TRBJ2-3; a weak D match, TRBD2 (6 bases). The germline gives CDR1 SGHAT, CDR2 FQDESV (reference sequence). V was shortened by 1 base and J by 2 bases, with 16 bases between the two germline ends. The CDR3 runs 17 residues. The CDR3 protein is CASSLGTEGLHTDTQYF. DNA for the CDR3: TGTGCCAGCAGCTTAGGGACGGAGGGCCTGCACACAGATACGCAGTATTTT.

The rearrangement joins TRBV7-8 to TRBJ1-1; TRBD1 matches 8 bases. The CDR3 length is 17 residues. The V segment lost 5 bases and the J segment 0 bases; nucleotides outside the gene matches: 11. Germline assignment: CDR1 SGHVS and CDR2 FQNEAQ. The CDR3 protein is CASSPPRTGIMNTEAFF. The DNA for the CDR3 is TGTGCCAGCAGCCCCCCCAGGACAGGGATTATGAACACTGAAGCTTTCTTT.

The chain couples TRBV7-8 to TRBJ2-7, with TRBD2 matching over 7 bases. The trim removed 2 bases at V and 3 bases at J, leaving 10 bases unmatched. Germline CDR1 and CDR2: SGHVS and FQNEAQ. This CDR3 spans 16 amino acids. CDR3 in amino acids: CASSLLRGGTVYEQYF. The DNA of the CDR3 is TGTGCCAGCAGCTTATTACGGGGAGGGACTGTCTACGAGCAGTACTTC.

The J gene is TRBJ2-2, the V gene TRBV7-9; 9 bases map to TRBD1. The CDR3 totals 18 residues. Looked up from germline, CDR1 is SEHNR and CDR2 is FQNEAQ (reference sequence). The junction had 16 bases not matched to a gene; V was cut back by 7 bases and J by 4 bases. CDR3 sequence: CASTSPSLRDRATGELFF. For the CDR3, the DNA is TGTGCCAGCACCTCGCCGTCGCTCCGGGACAGGGCCACCGGGGAGCTGTTTTTT.

This clone was seen once. The chain joins TRBV5-6 to TRBJ2-7, with D perhaps matching TRBD1 or TRBD2 (5 bases each). This CDR3 is 13 amino acids long. Germline V lookup: CDR1 SGHDT, CDR2 YYEEEE. Deletions cut 4 bases from V and 0 bases from J, with 8 bases between. The CDR3 nucleotides read TGTGCCAGCAGCCTGGGACGCTCCTACGAGCAGTACTTC. Its protein is CASSLGRSYEQYF. The whole variable domain, filled in from reference TRBV5-6 and TRBJ2-7, reads DAGVTQSPTHLIKTRGQQVTLRCSPKSGHDTVSWYQQALGQGPQFIFQYYEEEERQRGNFPDRFSGHQFPNYSSELNVNALLLGDSALYLCASSLGRSYEQYFGPGTRLTVT.

The rearrangement uses TRBV5-4 and TRBJ2-1, with 8 bases aligning to TRBD2. This CDR3 is built from 12 residues. Germline lookup yields CDR1 SGHNT and CDR2 YYREEE (reference sequence). V shed 4 bases and J 9 bases; nucleotides not matched to a gene: 3. The CDR3 reads CASSGSGIEQFF. In DNA, the CDR3 is TGTGCCAGCAGCGGTAGCGGGATTGAGCAGTTCTTC.

The rearrangement joins TRBV13 to TRBJ1-1; D might be TRBD1 (6 bases). V was clipped by 3 bases and J by 1 base, with 12 bases between them. The CDR3 length is 15 residues. CDR1 is PRHDT and CDR2 is FYEKMQ in the germline V gene (reference sequence). The chain's CDR3 is CASSLFQGQNTEAFF. The CDR3 DNA follows: TGTGCCAGCAGCTTGTTTCAGGGGCAGAACACTGAAGCTTTCTTT.

The chain is built from TRBV7-6 and TRBJ2-1, with 8 bases identical to TRBD2. Germline lookup yields CDR1 SGHVS and CDR2 FNYEAQ. CDR3 length: 15 residues. J was trimmed by 4 bases and V by 6 bases; bases with no gene match: 8. The CDR3 DNA reads as TGTGCCAGCAGTCCTACTAGCGGAGCTTACAATGAGCAGTTCTTC. This translates into CASSPTSGAYNEQFF.

This clone appeared once. The gene calls are TRBV7-2 and TRBJ2-7; D ambiguous. Looked up from germline, CDR1 is SGHTA and CDR2 is FQGNSA. The CDR3 has 14 residues. Trimming left V 5 bases short and J 4 bases short, with 15 bases between. CDR3 region: CASSQLRHRYEQYF. The DNA for the CDR3 is TGTGCCAGCAGCCAATTGAGACACCGGTACGAGCAGTACTTC. Based on the CDR3 plus reference TRBV7-2 and TRBJ2-7, the full variable domain is GAGVSQSPSNKVTEKGKDVELRCDPISGHTALYWYRQSLGQGLEFLIYFQGNSAPDKSGLPSDRFSAERTGGSVSTLTIQRTQQEDSAVYLCASSQLRHRYEQYFGPGTRLTVT.

The chain couples TRBV19 to TRBJ2-7; TRBD2 aligns across 7 bases. Germline-derived CDR1 and CDR2 are LNHDA and SQIVND (reference sequence). CDR3 length: 14 amino acids. J was trimmed by 2 bases and V by 5 bases; bases with no gene match: 6. The CDR3 sequence is CASSPTSEAYEQYF. The CDR3 DNA is TGTGCCAGTAGTCCAACTAGCGAGGCCTACGAGCAGTACTTC.

V gene TRBV19 combines with J gene TRBJ2-7; D call uncertain. Germline-derived CDR1 and CDR2 are LNHDA and SQIVND (reference sequence). This CDR3 comprises 15 residues. Deletions cut 5 bases from V and 6 bases from J, with 20 bases between. The CDR3, as DNA: TGTGCCAGTAGTGTCCTGCGGTCTCTCTCGGGCGAGCAGTACTTC. Translating gives CASSVLRSLSGEQYF.

This sequence joins TRBV4-3 and TRBJ2-2; D is tentatively TRBD1 or TRBD2 (5 bases each). Germline values: CDR1 LGHNA, CDR2 YSLEER. This CDR3 contains 18 residues. Trimming took off 0 bases at V and 4 bases at J, with 18 bases between the two ends. CDR3 residues: CASSQDGGAERGTGELFF. CDR3 coding DNA: TGCGCCAGCAGCCAAGATGGGGGTGCTGAGCGCGGCACCGGGGAGCTGTTTTTT.

The chain couples TRBV7-8 to TRBJ2-7; TRBD2 matches at 8 bases. The CDR3 runs 16 residues. Germline assignment: CDR1 SGHVS and CDR2 FQNEAQ. The V segment lost 0 bases and the J segment 6 bases; nucleotides outside the gene matches: 10. CDR3 bases: TGTGCCAGCAGCTTAGCGCGCTCGGGACTAGGTGGCGAGCAGTACTTC. The encoded protein is CASSLARSGLGGEQYF.